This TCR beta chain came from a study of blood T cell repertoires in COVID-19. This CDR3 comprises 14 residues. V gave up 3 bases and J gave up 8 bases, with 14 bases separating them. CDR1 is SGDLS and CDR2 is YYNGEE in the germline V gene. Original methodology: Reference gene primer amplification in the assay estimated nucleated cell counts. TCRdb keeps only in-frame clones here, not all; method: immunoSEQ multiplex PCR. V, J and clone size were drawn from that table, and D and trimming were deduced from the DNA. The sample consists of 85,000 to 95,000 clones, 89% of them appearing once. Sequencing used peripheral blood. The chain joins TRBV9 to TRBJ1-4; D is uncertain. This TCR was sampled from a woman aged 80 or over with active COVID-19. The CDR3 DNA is TGTGCCAGCAGCGAATGGGGTAGCGGCGAAAAACTGTTTTTT. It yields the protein CASSEWGSGEKLFF. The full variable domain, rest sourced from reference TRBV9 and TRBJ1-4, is DSGVTQTPKHLITATGQRVTLRCSPRSGDLSVYWYQQSLDQGLQFLIQYYNGEERAKGNILERFSAQQFPDLHSELNLSSLELGDSALYFCASSEWGSGEKLFFGSGTQLSVL.